The 18 T cell receptor beta chains below come from one sample, sequenced in a study of cytomegalovirus exposure and HLA in healthy donors. Primers: 60 Vbeta forward and 13 Jbeta reverse. Sequencing used immunoSEQ multiplex PCR; TCRdb keeps in-frame clones, though not all of them. Seen here are over 150,000 clones, 65% to 85% observed once, and the top ten hold less than 2.5%. Sequencing input: PBMCs. The receptor source for this set is a male donor in good health and CMV-seronegative.

The rearrangement joins TRBV28 to TRBJ1-5, with 7 bases lining up with TRBD1. V shed 4 bases and J 4 bases; nucleotides not matched to a gene: 10. This CDR3 comprises 16 residues. Germline CDR1 is MDHEN and CDR2 is SYDVKM. The CDR3 region is CASSSVGQANNQPQHF. In DNA, the CDR3 is TGTGCCAGCAGTTCGGTAGGACAGGCGAATAATCAGCCCCAGCATTTT.

The J gene is TRBJ1-1, the V gene TRBV10-3; no firm D call. The CDR3 contains 14 residues. The germline gives CDR1 ENHRY, CDR2 SYGVKD. The V gene lost 3 bases and the J gene lost 2 bases, with 10 bases spanning the gap. The CDR3 region has the DNA TGTGCCATCAGTGAACATGAGGGAAACACTGAAGCTTTCTTT. It yields the protein CAISEHEGNTEAFF.

This chain links TRBV30 with TRBJ2-7; the match to TRBD1 covers 9 bases. The CDR3 runs 21 residues. V lost 3 bases to trimming and J lost 3 bases; unmatched junction nucleotides: 27. The germline V gene encodes CDR1 GTSNPN and CDR2 SVGIG (reference sequence). CDR3 amino acids: CAWSDPPGQGYERGPVYEQYF. In nucleotides, the CDR3 is TGTGCCTGGAGCGACCCGCCGGGACAGGGTTATGAGCGGGGACCCGTCTACGAGCAGTACTTC.

This chain connects TRBV5-1 to TRBJ2-3; 8 bases match TRBD1. The CDR3 is 16 residues long. Germline lookup yields CDR1 SGHRS and CDR2 YFSETQ. Trimming at V came to 0 bases and at J to 4 bases, leaving 7 bases not matched to a gene. The CDR3 protein is CASSLVGQAGPDTQYF. CDR3 coding DNA: TGCGCCAGCAGCTTGGTGGGACAGGCGGGACCAGATACGCAGTATTTT.

This clone was seen only once. This chain uses TRBV6-1 with TRBJ2-7, with D possibly TRBD1 on 6 matching bases. V was pared by 6 bases and J by 9 bases, with 15 bases between. Germline CDR1 MNHNS, CDR2 SASEGT. The CDR3 contains 12 residues. The CDR3 spells CASSAAQGGQYF. CDR3 in DNA: TGTGCCAGCAGCGCTGCACAGGGCGGGCAGTACTTC.

This clone has just a few counts. The chain has TRBV5-6 and TRBJ1-5, with D perhaps matching TRBD1 (5 bases). The CDR3 extends over 15 amino acids. CDR1 is SGHDT and CDR2 is YYEEEE in the germline V gene. The V and J ends lost 5 bases and 4 bases respectively, with 16 bases between them. The CDR3 region is CASSTGGGGNQPQHF. DNA for the CDR3: TGTGCCAGCAGTACAGGAGGCGGGGGAAATCAGCCCCAGCATTTT.

V and J are TRBV11-3 and TRBJ2-1, with 8 bases fitting TRBD1. The CDR3 has 15 residues. CDR1 is SGHNT, CDR2 YENEEA, per germline. With 3 bases clipped from V and 2 bases from J, the junction kept 3 bases outside the gene matches. The DNA of the CDR3 is TGTGCCAGCAGCTTGCTACAGGGGGCCTACAATGAGCAGTTCTTC. Its translation is CASSLLQGAYNEQFF.

V usage is TRBV13 and J usage is TRBJ2-3; D may be TRBD1 (6 bases). V lost 4 bases and J 4 bases, leaving 12 bases between the germline ends. This CDR3 region has 14 residues. Germline V gives CDR1 PRHDT, CDR2 FYEKMQ (reference sequence). CDR3: CASSSGAGSDTQYF. The DNA of the CDR3 is TGTGCCAGCAGCTCAGGGGCAGGGTCAGATACGCAGTATTTT.

V usage is TRBV5-1 and J usage is TRBJ2-7, with a possible D match to TRBD2 (5 bases). Germline V gene sequence: CDR1 SGHRS, CDR2 YFSETQ. The CDR3 consists of 15 residues. The germline V and J ends were trimmed by 4 bases and 4 bases, with 18 bases remaining between them. In DNA, the CDR3 is TGCGCCAGCAGCCCGTCGTCGGGATGGGAATACGAGCAGTACTTC. Encoded protein: CASSPSSGWEYEQYF.

The chain is built from TRBV5-1 and TRBJ2-7; TRBD2 matches 12 bases. J gave up 3 bases and V 4 bases, and 2 bases lay outside the gene matches. Germline values: CDR1 SGHRS, CDR2 YFSETQ. This CDR3 comprises 14 residues. The CDR3 region has the DNA TGCGCCAGCAGCGCGACTAGCGGGAGCTACGAGCAGTACTTC. The encoded protein is CASSATSGSYEQYF.

The CDR3 loop reads CASSLEGGRGEKLFF. The CDR3 DNA follows: TGTGCCAGCAGCCTTGAGGGTGGGCGGGGTGAAAAACTGTTTTTT. The chain joins TRBV2 to TRBJ1-4; no clear D gene. V was trimmed by 6 bases and J by 7 bases, leaving 18 bases between them. CDR1 is SNHLY and CDR2 is FYNNEI in the germline V gene. The CDR3 has 15 residues.

The rearrangement joins TRBV5-5 to TRBJ2-5, with TRBD1 matching over 9 bases. The CDR3 contains 16 residues. After removal of 1 base from V and 1 base from J, the junction contained 5 bases not matched to a gene. Germline CDR1 and CDR2: SGHKS and YYEKEE (reference sequence). The CDR3 DNA reads TGTGCCAGCAGCTTGCTTAGACAGGGGGGCCAAGAGACCCAGTACTTC. Amino acid sequence: CASSLLRQGGQETQYF.

The chain combines TRBV27 with TRBJ1-1; a weak D match, TRBD1 (6 bases). Germline V gene data show CDR1 as MNHEY and CDR2 as SMNVEV (reference sequence). This CDR3 has 14 residues. The V and J ends lost 5 bases and 2 bases respectively, with 12 bases between them. CDR3 in amino acids: CASSPGQYNTEAFF. In nucleotides, the CDR3 is TGTGCCAGCAGTCCTGGACAGTATAACACTGAAGCTTTCTTT.

The CDR3 here is CASSEGSAGREKLFF. The CDR3 nucleotides are TGTGCCAGCAGTGAAGGTTCTGCGGGACGAGAAAAACTGTTTTTT. This chain uses TRBV6-1 with TRBJ1-4, with D maybe TRBD1 (5 bases). The CDR3 runs to 15 residues. The V end was cut by 1 base, the J end by 8 bases, with 14 bases between. CDR1 MNHNS and CDR2 SASEGT come from the germline V gene.

Concerning this clone itself: This sample includes further DNA sequences coding for the same CDR3. The chain combines TRBV7-9 with TRBJ1-2; the match to TRBD1 covers 7 bases. The CDR3 runs 14 residues. Germline CDR1 SEHNR, CDR2 FQNEAQ (reference sequence). V was clipped by 1 base and J by 4 bases; unmatched bases: 3. The CDR3 region is CASSLGGQSYGYTF. DNA of the CDR3: TGTGCCAGCAGCTTAGGGGGACAGAGCTATGGCTACACCTTC.

V gene TRBV21-1 combines with J gene TRBJ2-7; the table's D call of TRBD2 was not tested on the DNA. TRBV21-1 is a pseudogene. This CDR3 spans 16 amino acids. CDR3 coding DNA: TGTGCCAGCAGCAAAGGGGAAAGGGGGGGAAACCACGAGCAGTACTTC. It codes for CASSKGERGGNHEQYF.

This chain joins TRBV7-9 and TRBJ2-1; 7 nucleotides align to TRBD1. Per the germline V gene, CDR1 is SEHNR and CDR2 is FQNEAQ (reference sequence). The CDR3 spans 13 residues. Unmatched junction bases numbered 4, after V lost 8 bases and J lost 3 bases. In DNA form, the CDR3 reads TGTGCCAGCCGGACAGGAAGCTACAATGAGCAGTTCTTC. This codes for CASRTGSYNEQFF.

The chain is built from TRBV6-1 and TRBJ1-5; D gene ambiguous. CDR1 is MNHNS and CDR2 is SASEGT in the germline V gene. CDR3 length equals 11 residues. The V end lost 2 bases, the J end lost 8 bases, and 4 bases lay between the germline ends. The DNA for the CDR3 is TGTGCCAGCAGTGAAATCAAGCCCCAGCATTTT. Translating gives CASSEIKPQHF.